A single sample gave rise to the 29 T cell receptor beta chains below, sequenced in a study of blood T cell repertoires in COVID-19. The repertoire was sequenced with immunoSEQ multiplex PCR; TCRdb's copy has only in-frame clones and lacks some. The profile covers roughly 150,000 clones, with around 90% appearing a single time and about a sixth taken by the ten largest. The specimen sequenced was peripheral blood. The receptors originated from a man aged 55 to 69 with active or convalescent COVID-19.

The genes are TRBV7-2 and TRBJ2-5; 8 positions agree with TRBD1. There are 15 residues in the CDR3. After removal of 4 bases from V and 5 bases from J, the junction contained 9 bases not matched to a gene. Germline lookup yields CDR1 SGHTA and CDR2 FQGNSA. CDR3 coding DNA: TGTGCCAGCAGCTACGGGACAGGTTTGACTGAGACCCAGTACTTC. This sequence encodes CASSYGTGLTETQYF.

The V and J genes are TRBV6-5 and TRBJ2-3, with D perhaps TRBD2 (5 bases). Germline CDR1 MNHEY, CDR2 SVGAGI. Trimming took 6 bases from V and 4 from J, leaving 17 bases between them. This CDR3 is built from 15 residues. The CDR3 nucleotides read TGTGCCAGCAGATCGGGCCCAGCGCGGGCAGATACGCAGTATTTT. Amino acid sequence: CASRSGPARADTQYF.

The chain is built from TRBV27 and TRBJ2-1; D is possibly TRBD2 (5 bases). Germline V gene data show CDR1 as MNHEY and CDR2 as SMNVEV (reference sequence). The CDR3 runs 14 residues. Trimming took 4 bases from V and 4 from J, leaving 11 bases between them. This chain's CDR3 is CASSYRGNYNEQFF. The CDR3 coding sequence is TGTGCCAGCAGTTATCGGGGAAATTACAATGAGCAGTTCTTC.

CDR3 in DNA: TGTGCCAGTAGTAAGTCGACAGGCTCCCTATCCTACGAGCAGTACTTC. Translating it yields CASSKSTGSLSYEQYF. The rearrangement uses TRBV19 and TRBJ2-7; D is possibly TRBD1 (6 bases). CDR1 is LNHDA, CDR2 SQIVND, per germline (reference sequence). The V end was cut by 4 bases, the J end by 1 base, with 17 bases between. The CDR3 runs to 16 residues.

The rearrangement uses TRBV19 and TRBJ1-2, with 8 bases matching TRBD1. There are 18 residues in the CDR3. The germline gives CDR1 LNHDA, CDR2 SQIVND (reference sequence). V lost 5 bases, J lost 5 bases, and 19 bases stayed unmatched. CDR3 region: CASSSGGQGQRGYYGYTF. The CDR3 nucleotides are TGTGCCAGTAGTTCAGGTGGACAGGGCCAAAGGGGGTATTATGGCTACACCTTC.

This chain joins TRBV10-1 and TRBJ2-7, with D possibly matching TRBD2 (5 bases). Looked up from germline, CDR1 is WNHNN and CDR2 is SYGVQD (reference sequence). The CDR3 has 15 residues. V was cut by 4 bases and J by 5 bases, with 18 bases left in between. Here the CDR3 reads CASSGASSLKDEQYF. DNA of the CDR3: TGCGCCAGCAGTGGTGCTAGCTCCCTCAAGGACGAGCAGTACTTC.

The chain couples TRBV2 to TRBJ1-2; no clear D. The CDR3 totals 14 residues. Trimming took 1 base from V and 4 from J, leaving 10 bases between them. CDR1 and CDR2 from the germline V gene are SNHLY and FYNNEI. In nucleotides, the CDR3 is TGTGCCAGCAGTGAAGGTTGGGCCACCTATGGCTACACCTTC. Translating gives CASSEGWATYGYTF.

The CDR3 is CASKYRTGQSSSGNTIYF. In DNA form, the CDR3 reads TGCGCCAGCAAGTATAGGACGGGACAGTCGAGCTCTGGAAACACCATATATTTT. The chain recombines TRBV4-1 with TRBJ1-3; 7 nucleotides align to TRBD1. In germline, CDR1 is MGHRA, CDR2 YSYEKL. The CDR3 covers 18 residues. After removal of 7 bases from V and 0 bases from J, the junction contained 15 bases not matched to a gene.

V usage is TRBV4-1 and J usage is TRBJ2-7; TRBD1 matches 8 bases. The V and J ends lost 5 bases and 3 bases, in that order; junction bases with no gene match: 9. Germline CDR1 and CDR2: MGHRA and YSYEKL. The CDR3 contains 15 residues. CDR3 residues: CASSKGTGWDYEQYF. Written as DNA, the CDR3 is TGCGCCAGCAGCAAAGGGACAGGCTGGGACTACGAGCAGTACTTC.

The chain uses TRBV6-5 and TRBJ2-7; TRBD1 matches 8 bases. The J segment lost 8 bases and the V segment lost 6 bases, leaving 6 bases of the junction unmatched. The CDR3 length is 12 residues. Germline V gene lookup returns CDR1 MNHEY and CDR2 SVGAGI. The CDR3 bases are TGTGCCAGCAGCTCCGACAGGGGCAAGCAGTACTTC. This gives the protein CASSSDRGKQYF.

Details on this clone: The sample carries other DNA sequences with the same CDR3. This sequence joins TRBV30 and TRBJ2-7; 7 nucleotides match TRBD1. CDR3 length: 12 residues. Per germline, CDR1 GTSNPN and CDR2 SVGIG (reference sequence). The J segment lost 6 bases and the V segment lost 0 bases, leaving 2 bases of the junction unmatched. CDR3 nucleotides: TGTGCCTGGAGTGTTACAGGGGTCGAGCAGTACTTC. It is translated as CAWSVTGVEQYF.

This chain joins TRBV11-2 and TRBJ2-3; D ambiguous. Trimming took off 5 bases at V and 6 bases at J, with 15 bases between the two ends. Germline CDR1 and CDR2: SGHAT and FQNNGV. The CDR3 length is 14 residues. The CDR3, as DNA: TGTGCCAGCAGCACCCGCCGTCGCGTCGATACGCAGTATTTT. Translated: CASSTRRRVDTQYF.

The rearrangement joins TRBV12-3 or TRBV12-4 to TRBJ2-7, with a weak D call TRBD1 (6 bases). The CDR3 contains 13 residues. Trimming took off 5 bases at V and 5 bases at J, with 13 bases between the two ends. CDR3 protein: CASSQGWAHEQYF. The CDR3 DNA is TGTGCCAGCAGTCAGGGGTGGGCTCACGAGCAGTACTTC.

The chain is built from TRBV30 and TRBJ1-2; D unclear. The CDR3 is 15 amino acids. V dropped 2 bases and J dropped 8 bases, with 21 bases sitting between them. Germline lookup yields CDR1 GTSNPN and CDR2 SVGIG (reference sequence). The CDR3 DNA sequence: TGTGCCTGGAGTCCTACCCTGATACCCCGGGAAGGCTACACCTTC. Protein sequence: CAWSPTLIPREGYTF.

V and J are TRBV30 and TRBJ1-1, with TRBD1 identical over 8 bases. Germline CDR1 and CDR2: GTSNPN and SVGIG (reference sequence). Trimming took 3 bases from V and 5 from J; bases not matched to a gene: 5. This CDR3 has 13 residues. The CDR3 reads CAWRSGGWTEAFF. The CDR3 coding sequence is TGTGCCTGGAGGTCAGGGGGCTGGACTGAAGCTTTCTTT.

The rearrangement joins TRBV19 to TRBJ1-1; D unresolved. V shed 2 bases and J shed 2 bases, with 15 bases lying between them. CDR1 and CDR2 from the germline V gene are LNHDA and SQIVND (reference sequence). The CDR3 extends over 16 amino acids. Here the CDR3 DNA reads TGTGCCAGTAGTATACCCTTCGGAGGGCCAAACACTGAAGCTTTCTTT. This encodes CASSIPFGGPNTEAFF.

The rearrangement links TRBV5-1 to TRBJ1-4; D not resolved. Germline V lookup: CDR1 SGHRS, CDR2 YFSETQ. The CDR3 is 14 amino acids. Trimming removed 0 bases from V and 4 bases from J, with 7 bases in between. CDR3 coding DNA: TGCGCCAGCAGCTTGGAAGCAAGTAATGAAAAACTGTTTTTT. Translated, it gives CASSLEASNEKLFF.

The chain carries TRBV28 and TRBJ2-1; TRBD2 matches at 11 bases. Germline trimming cut 2 bases from V and 6 bases from J; bases unmatched to any gene: 3. Germline assignment: CDR1 MDHEN and CDR2 SYDVKM. This CDR3 is built from 15 residues. CDR3 in DNA: TGTGCCAGCAGTTTAGGGCTAGCGGGAGGCAATGAGCAGTTCTTC. Its protein product is CASSLGLAGGNEQFF.

The V call is TRBV2, the J call TRBJ1-1; 8 bases align to TRBD1. CDR1 and CDR2 from the germline V gene are SNHLY and FYNNEI. After removal of 9 bases from V and 2 bases from J, the junction contained 5 bases not matched to a gene. This CDR3 region has 13 residues. The CDR3 protein is CASGTGRNTEAFF. Here the CDR3 DNA reads TGTGCCAGTGGGACAGGACGTAACACTGAAGCTTTCTTT. Variable domain in full (rest from reference TRBV2 and TRBJ1-1): EPEVTQTPSHQVTQMGQEVILRCVPISNHLYFYWYRQILGQKVEFLVSFYNNEISEKSEIFDDQFSVERPDGSNFTLKIRSTKLEDSAMYFCASGTGRNTEAFFGQGTRLTVV.

V usage is TRBV3-1 (or the pseudogene TRBV3-2) and J usage is TRBJ2-5; TRBD2 matches at 10 bases. V gave up 2 bases and J gave up 4 bases; unmatched junction bases: 10. Germline V gene data show CDR1 as LGHDT and CDR2 as YNNKEL (reference sequence). This CDR3 comprises 17 residues. In DNA, the CDR3 is TGTGCCAGCAGCCAACCCTCAGCGGGGGGGCCGGGAGAGACCCAGTACTTC. Translating it yields CASSQPSAGGPGETQYF.

The rearrangement links TRBV7-9 to TRBJ2-7; maybe TRBD2 (5 bases). Germline V CDR1 and CDR2: SEHNR, FQNEAQ (reference sequence). V lost 4 bases to trimming and J lost 2 bases, with 15 bases between them. The CDR3 consists of 15 residues. CDR3 loop: CASSSFGRAAYEQYF. The CDR3 DNA follows: TGTGCCAGCAGCTCCTTTGGGCGGGCAGCCTACGAGCAGTACTTC.

J is TRBJ2-1 and V is TRBV18; 11 bases match TRBD2. The germline V gene encodes CDR1 KGHSH and CDR2 LQKENI. This CDR3 is 15 amino acids long. Germline trimming cut 4 bases from V and 5 bases from J; bases unmatched to any gene: 4. For the CDR3, the DNA is TGTGCCAGCTCACATGGGACTAGCGGAAACAATGAGCAGTTCTTC. Encoded protein: CASSHGTSGNNEQFF.

The V call is TRBV6-5, the J call TRBJ1-2; D unresolved. Trimming left V 9 bases short and J 4 bases short, with 12 bases between. CDR1 is MNHEY and CDR2 is SVGAGI in the germline V gene. The CDR3 extends over 12 amino acids. CDR3 bases: TGTGCCAGTACCACCGAGCCCTATGGCTACACCTTC. This translates into CASTTEPYGYTF.

This clone occurred once. V gene TRBV7-2 combines with J gene TRBJ2-7; TRBD2 agrees at 10 bases. V lost 2 bases to trimming and J lost 3 bases; unmatched junction nucleotides: 4. The length of the CDR3 is 15 residues. Germline CDR1 is SGHTA and CDR2 is FQGNSA. The CDR3, as DNA: TGTGCCAGCAGCTTAAAAGGGACTAGCGACTACGAGCAGTACTTC. Its translation: CASSLKGTSDYEQYF. Supplemented by reference TRBV7-2 and TRBJ2-7, the full variable domain reads GAGVSQSPSNKVTEKGKDVELRCDPISGHTALYWYRQSLGQGLEFLIYFQGNSAPDKSGLPSDRFSAERTGGSVSTLTIQRTQQEDSAVYLCASSLKGTSDYEQYFGPGTRLTVT.

The CDR3 region has the DNA TGTGCCATCAGCGCACAGGGCGGCAATCAGCCCCAGCATTTT. This translates into CAISAQGGNQPQHF. The V gene is TRBV10-3, the J gene TRBJ1-5; D is perhaps TRBD1 (6 bases). The CDR3 spans 14 residues. Germline CDR1 reads ENHRY; CDR2 reads SYGVKD. Trimming took off 6 bases at V and 2 bases at J, with 11 bases between the two ends.

The chain recombines TRBV11-3 with TRBJ2-1; 9 bases line up with TRBD1. Germline V lookup: CDR1 SGHNT, CDR2 YENEEA. The CDR3 is made up of 15 amino acids. J was trimmed by 0 bases and V by 5 bases; bases with no gene match: 2. CDR3 in amino acids: CASSEQGASYNEQFF. In nucleotides, the CDR3 is TGTGCCAGCAGCGAACAGGGGGCCTCCTACAATGAGCAGTTCTTC. The complete variable domain, with remaining parts taken from reference TRBV11-3 and TRBJ2-1, reads EAGVVQSPRYKIIEKKQPVAFWCNPISGHNTLYWYLQNLGQGPELLIRYENEEAVDDSQLPKDRFSAERLKGVDSTLKIQPAELGDSAVYLCASSEQGASYNEQFFGPGTRLTVL.

This chain joins TRBV3-1 (or the pseudogene TRBV3-2) and TRBJ2-7, with 12 bases fitting TRBD2. With 4 bases clipped from V and 3 bases from J, the junction kept 7 bases outside the gene matches. The CDR3 totals 16 residues. CDR1 is LGHDT and CDR2 is YNNKEL in the germline V gene (reference sequence). The CDR3 is CASSPSLAGGGYEQYF. The DNA for the CDR3 is TGTGCCAGCAGCCCCTCACTAGCGGGAGGAGGCTACGAGCAGTACTTC.

V usage is TRBV29-1 and J usage is TRBJ2-3; maybe TRBD2 (5 bases). CDR1 is SQVTM and CDR2 is ANQGSEA in the germline V gene. This CDR3 is 13 amino acids long. The V end was cut by 6 bases, the J end by 0 bases, with 10 bases between. The CDR3 loop is CSVLRTSTDTQYF. The CDR3, as DNA: TGCAGCGTGCTAAGGACTAGCACAGATACGCAGTATTTT.

This rearrangement joins TRBV19 to TRBJ1-1, with D tentatively TRBD1 (6 bases). Trimming removed 6 bases at V and 2 bases at J, with 16 bases between. The CDR3 contains 15 residues. CDR1 LNHDA and CDR2 SQIVND come from the germline V gene (reference sequence). CDR3 in amino acids: CASRQEGGPNTEAFF. The DNA for the CDR3 is TGTGCCAGTAGGCAGGAGGGGGGGCCCAACACTGAAGCTTTCTTT.